A single sample is the source of the 19 T cell receptor beta chains below, sequenced in a study of CD8 T cells in ankylosing spondylitis. TCRdb ran MiXCR on the 5' RACE reads and lists one entry per CDR3 protein. The sample has 29,000 or so distinct CDR3 sequences; about 5.2% are singletons. The source material was blood, either unsorted or a sorted T cell fraction (not recorded which). These receptors all stem from a female donor with ankylosing spondylitis or in good health (not recorded which).

This clonotype was counted many times. The chain carries TRBV9 and TRBJ2-1; D not resolved. V lost 3 bases and J lost 4, with 11 bases in between. The CDR3 consists of 14 residues. Germline CDR1 SGDLS, CDR2 YYNGEE. The chain's CDR3 is CASSEGTLYNEQFF. In DNA, the CDR3 is TGTGCCAGCAGCGAAGGTACCTTATACAATGAGCAGTTCTTC.

This clonotype was counted many times. The chain joins TRBV9 to TRBJ2-1; 10 positions agree with TRBD1. The CDR3 extends over 15 amino acids. The germline CDR1 and CDR2 sequences are SGDLS and YYNGEE. V dropped 2 bases and J dropped 5; count of bases not matched to a gene: 4. The CDR3 here is CASSVGQGYNNEQFF. The CDR3 DNA follows: TGTGCCAGCAGCGTGGGACAGGGGTACAACAATGAGCAGTTCTTC.

This clonotype was recorded many times. The genes are TRBV9 and TRBJ2-1; TRBD2 is a possible D gene (6 bases). Germline V gene data show CDR1 as SGDLS and CDR2 as YYNGEE. Trimming removed 2 bases from V and 2 bases from J, with 14 bases in between. The CDR3 sequence is 16 residues long. The CDR3 DNA sequence: TGTGCCAGCAGCGTCGGGCTAGCGCTAACCTACAATGAGCAGTTCTTC. This gives the protein CASSVGLALTYNEQFF.

This clonotype was counted only a few times. The chain couples TRBV9 to TRBJ2-1; 11 bases agree with TRBD2. The CDR3 runs to 16 residues. Trimming at V came to 2 bases and at J to 0 bases, leaving 1 base not matched to a gene. The germline V gene encodes CDR1 SGDLS and CDR2 YYNGEE. The CDR3 loop reads CASSVLAGGSYNEQFF. For the CDR3, the DNA is TGTGCCAGCAGCGTCCTAGCGGGGGGCTCCTACAATGAGCAGTTCTTC.

This clonotype was detected many times. This chain links TRBV9 with TRBJ2-1; 10 bases agree with TRBD2. The CDR3 extends over 16 amino acids. Germline V lookup: CDR1 SGDLS, CDR2 YYNGEE. The V gene end was trimmed by 4 bases and the J gene end by 1 base; junction bases not matched to a gene: 5. CDR3 bases: TGTGCCAGCAGCCGAACTAGCGGGAATTCCTACAATGAGCAGTTCTTC. It codes for CASSRTSGNSYNEQFF.

By sample fraction, this clonotype is medium-sized (0.01 to 0.1%). The V and J genes are TRBV9 and TRBJ2-3; 11 bases are shared with TRBD2. Germline V lookup: CDR1 SGDLS, CDR2 YYNGEE. The CDR3 totals 15 residues. Trimming at V came to 2 bases and at J to 6 bases, leaving 5 bases not matched to a gene. CDR3 DNA: TGTGCCAGCAGCGTTAGCGGGGGGGCCTGGGATACGCAGTATTTT. Its translation is CASSVSGGAWDTQYF.

The V gene is TRBV9, the J gene TRBJ2-1, with a possible D match to TRBD2 (7 bases). The CDR3 has 16 amino acids. V was shortened by 0 bases and J by 8 bases, with 18 bases between the two germline ends. The germline V gene encodes CDR1 SGDLS and CDR2 YYNGEE. The CDR3 here is CASSVAGGGVGDEQFF. CDR3 sequence (DNA): TGTGCCAGCAGCGTAGCAGGCGGGGGCGTCGGGGATGAGCAGTTCTTC. Full variable domain (outside the CDR3, taken from reference TRBV9 and TRBJ2-1): DSGVTQTPKHLITATGQRVTLRCSPRSGDLSVYWYQQSLDQGLQFLIQYYNGEERAKGNILERFSAQQFPDLHSELNLSSLELGDSALYFCASSVAGGGVGDEQFFGPGTRLTVL.

This clonotype showed up many times. The chain recombines TRBV9 with TRBJ2-5; TRBD2 aligns across 10 bases. V was clipped by 4 bases and J by 2 bases; unmatched bases: 5. Germline V lookup: CDR1 SGDLS, CDR2 YYNGEE. The CDR3 runs 15 residues. The CDR3 coding sequence is TGTGCCAGCAGCCCGCTAGCGGGAGCACAAGAGACCCAGTACTTC. Its translation is CASSPLAGAQETQYF.

Many counts were recorded for this clonotype. V usage is TRBV9 and J usage is TRBJ2-7; D ambiguous. The CDR3 contains 14 residues. V lost 0 bases, J lost 2 bases, and 9 bases lay in between. Germline V gene lookup returns CDR1 SGDLS and CDR2 YYNGEE. In DNA form, the CDR3 reads TGTGCCAGCAGCGTAGGGTCGCAGACCTACGAGCAGTACTTC. Translated, it gives CASSVGSQTYEQYF. Combining the CDR3 with reference TRBV9 and TRBJ2-7 gives the whole variable domain DSGVTQTPKHLITATGQRVTLRCSPRSGDLSVYWYQQSLDQGLQFLIQYYNGEERAKGNILERFSAQQFPDLHSELNLSSLELGDSALYFCASSVGSQTYEQYFGPGTRLTVT.

This clonotype was counted at least ten times. The chain recombines TRBV9 with TRBJ2-3; the D is unclear. This CDR3 comprises 13 residues. From germline, CDR1 is SGDLS and CDR2 YYNGEE. V was trimmed by 3 bases and J by 1 base, leaving 6 bases between them. The CDR3 nucleotides are TGTGCCAGCAGCGCGCAGGGCACAGATACGCAGTATTTT. Amino acid sequence: CASSAQGTDTQYF.

This clonotype showed up many times. The chain joins TRBV9 to TRBJ1-4; weak D call: TRBD1 (5 bases). Germline assignment: CDR1 SGDLS and CDR2 YYNGEE. V was pared by 2 bases and J by 7 bases, with 18 bases between. CDR3 length: 16 amino acids. The CDR3 is CASSVNVGVGTEKLFF. Here the CDR3 DNA reads TGTGCCAGCAGCGTCAACGTTGGGGTGGGGACTGAAAAACTGTTTTTT. The complete variable domain, with remaining parts taken from reference TRBV9 and TRBJ1-4, reads DSGVTQTPKHLITATGQRVTLRCSPRSGDLSVYWYQQSLDQGLQFLIQYYNGEERAKGNILERFSAQQFPDLHSELNLSSLELGDSALYFCASSVNVGVGTEKLFFGSGTQLSVL.

This clonotype is judged medium-sized. The genes are TRBV9 and TRBJ2-1; weak D call: TRBD2 (7 bases). With 2 bases removed from V and 6 bases from J, the gap between germline ends came to 12 bases. Germline V gives CDR1 SGDLS, CDR2 YYNGEE. This CDR3 contains 14 residues. CDR3 sequence: CASSVDRGGNEQFF. The CDR3 DNA sequence: TGTGCCAGCAGCGTTGATAGGGGGGGCAATGAGCAGTTCTTC.

This clonotype was picked up many times. The V call is TRBV9, the J call TRBJ2-7; the match to TRBD1 covers 7 bases. Germline values: CDR1 SGDLS, CDR2 YYNGEE. The CDR3 contains 14 residues. Trimming at V came to 0 bases and at J to 2 bases, leaving 2 bases not matched to a gene. The CDR3: CASSVEGAAYEQYF. CDR3 nucleotides: TGTGCCAGCAGCGTAGAGGGGGCGGCCTACGAGCAGTACTTC.

This clonotype has a count of ten or more. V gene TRBV9 combines with J gene TRBJ2-1, with 12 bases fitting TRBD2. Germline CDR1 and CDR2: SGDLS and YYNGEE. The ends lost 4 bases at V and 12 bases at J; junction bases unmatched: 26. The length of the CDR3 is 20 residues. In DNA form, the CDR3 reads TGTGCCAGCAGCCCTCAACCCCCAACTAGCGGGGGGAACCTGGGGGTCGGGCAGTTCTTC. This encodes CASSPQPPTSGGNLGVGQFF.

The chain joins TRBV9 to TRBJ2-7; D could derive from TRBD1 or TRBD2 (6 bases each). Deletions cut 8 bases from V and 6 bases from J, with 21 bases between. CDR3 length: 14 residues. Germline-derived CDR1 and CDR2 are SGDLS and YYNGEE. CDR3 residues: CASSAGQGRSEQYF. CDR3 bases: TGTGCCAGTTCTGCGGGGCAGGGGAGGAGCGAGCAGTACTTC.

The chain employs TRBV9 and TRBJ1-2; D uncertain. Germline V CDR1 and CDR2: SGDLS, YYNGEE. Trimming cost V 0 bases and J 6 bases, with 12 bases left between them. The CDR3 is 14 amino acids. CDR3 bases: TGTGCCAGCAGCGTAGGTGGGGTCGAGAATGGCTACACCTTC. Encoded protein: CASSVGGVENGYTF.

This clonotype was seen a few times. The CDR3 protein is CASSVDPGYEQYF. For the CDR3, the DNA is TGTGCCAGCAGCGTCGACCCAGGGTACGAGCAGTACTTC. V gene TRBV9 combines with J gene TRBJ2-7, with D perhaps matching TRBD1 (5 bases). This CDR3 spans 13 amino acids. The V end lost 2 bases, the J end lost 4 bases, and 10 bases lay between the germline ends. Germline assignment: CDR1 SGDLS and CDR2 YYNGEE.

This clonotype was observed at least ten times. The chain employs TRBV9 and TRBJ2-1; TRBD2 aligns across 12 bases. The CDR3 loop spans 14 amino acids. Trimming cost V 4 bases and J 7 bases; bases outside gene matches: 3. Germline values: CDR1 SGDLS, CDR2 YYNGEE. The CDR3 sequence: CASSPLAGGNEQFF. CDR3 nucleotide sequence: TGTGCCAGCAGCCCCCTAGCGGGGGGGAATGAGCAGTTCTTC. Complete variable domain (other parts from reference TRBV9 and TRBJ2-1): DSGVTQTPKHLITATGQRVTLRCSPRSGDLSVYWYQQSLDQGLQFLIQYYNGEERAKGNILERFSAQQFPDLHSELNLSSLELGDSALYFCASSPLAGGNEQFFGPGTRLTVL.

The rearrangement uses TRBV9 and TRBJ2-1; D not resolved. Germline loops: CDR1 SGDLS, CDR2 YYNGEE. Deletions cut 0 bases from V and 4 bases from J, with 11 bases between. The CDR3 is made up of 15 amino acids. The DNA for the CDR3 is TGTGCCAGCAGCGTAGGCGTCGGACCTTACAATGAGCAGTTCTTC. Residues: CASSVGVGPYNEQFF.